The 21 T cell receptor beta chains below come from one sample, sequenced in a study of somatic mutations in cytotoxic T cells in rheumatoid arthritis. Sequenced by immunoSEQ multiplex PCR; TCRdb stores in-frame clones only, minus some. The sample yields approximately 18,000 clones, about 85% seen once. The specimen was CD8+ T cells sorted from blood. Source of these receptors: an adult with rheumatoid arthritis.

This clone showed up just a few times. This chain joins TRBV2 and TRBJ1-5; 7 bases fit TRBD1. CDR1 is SNHLY and CDR2 is FYNNEI in the germline V gene. V gave up 4 bases and J gave up 4 bases; unmatched junction bases: 4. The CDR3 is 14 amino acids. CDR3 protein: CASSVGQLNQPQHF. CDR3 in DNA: TGTGCCAGCAGTGTGGGACAGCTTAATCAGCCCCAGCATTTT.

The chain's CDR3 is CASRRTGGGNEQFF. CDR3 nucleotide sequence: TGTGCCAGCAGAAGGACAGGGGGCGGGAATGAGCAGTTCTTC. The J gene is TRBJ2-1, the V gene TRBV6-5; 11 positions agree with TRBD1. Trimming at V came to 6 bases and at J to 7 bases, leaving 5 bases not matched to a gene. The V gene's germline CDR1 is MNHEY and CDR2 SVGAGI. This CDR3 contains 14 residues.

The rearrangement links TRBV4-2 to TRBJ1-2; 8 positions match TRBD1. V was clipped by 0 bases and J by 5 bases; unmatched bases: 11. Germline V gene data show CDR1 as LGHNA and CDR2 as YNFKEQ. This CDR3 comprises 17 residues. CDR3: CASSQEGQVVGGYGYTF. The CDR3 coding sequence is TGTGCCAGCAGCCAAGAGGGACAGGTTGTGGGGGGGTATGGCTACACCTTC.

This clone has just one count. The J gene is TRBJ2-7, the V gene TRBV28; a weak D match, TRBD1 (7 bases). Germline CDR1 reads MDHEN; CDR2 reads SYDVKM. V was pared by 6 bases and J by 5 bases, with 17 bases between. The CDR3 has 14 residues. The chain's CDR3 is CASRITGEVDEQYF. DNA of the CDR3: TGTGCCAGCAGGATCACAGGGGAGGTGGACGAGCAGTACTTC.

The chain has TRBV7-9 and TRBJ1-1, with D tentatively TRBD1 (6 bases). The CDR3 sequence is 14 residues long. Germline assignment: CDR1 SEHNR and CDR2 FQNEAQ (reference sequence). The germline V and J ends were trimmed by 6 bases and 3 bases, with 14 bases remaining between them. The CDR3 loop is CASSDLNRDTEAFF. The CDR3 bases are TGTGCCAGCAGTGACCTCAACAGGGACACTGAAGCTTTCTTT.

The J gene is TRBJ2-2, the V gene TRBV6-4; unclear D gene. CDR1 is MRHNA and CDR2 is SNTAGT in the germline V gene. The CDR3 loop spans 16 amino acids. Trimming took 4 bases from V and 4 from J, leaving 16 bases between them. The CDR3 sequence: CASSAGPSGSTGELFF. The CDR3 region has the DNA TGTGCCAGCAGTGCAGGACCTTCCGGGTCCACCGGGGAGCTGTTTTTT.

V and J are TRBV6-6 and TRBJ1-1; D gene uncertain. Germline V gene lookup returns CDR1 MNHNY and CDR2 SVGAGI (reference sequence). Trimming cost V 0 bases and J 2 bases, with 4 bases left between them. This CDR3 spans 13 amino acids. CDR3 DNA: TGTGCCAGCAGTTACTCTTTTAACACTGAAGCTTTCTTT. It is translated as CASSYSFNTEAFF.

V and J are TRBV7-3 and TRBJ2-1; 9 bases align to TRBD2. V shed 1 base, J shed 5 bases, and the junction held 3 bases outside the gene matches. CDR1 and CDR2 from the germline V gene are SGHTA and FQGTGA. This CDR3 spans 15 amino acids. The DNA for the CDR3 is TGTGCCAGCAGCTTAAGCCTAGCGGGGAACAATGAGCAGTTCTTC. It yields the protein CASSLSLAGNNEQFF.

The V call is TRBV6-5, the J call TRBJ2-7; TRBD2 aligns across 7 bases. This CDR3 has 14 amino acids. V lost 11 bases to trimming and J lost 2 bases; unmatched junction nucleotides: 12. Germline CDR1 and CDR2: MNHEY and SVGAGI. Here the CDR3 DNA reads TGTGCCTTCCCGGTTGGGGGGGATCCCTACGAGCAGTACTTC. Residues: CAFPVGGDPYEQYF.

The chain joins TRBV28 to TRBJ2-5; 8 bases are shared with TRBD1. The length of the CDR3 is 14 residues. Unmatched junction bases numbered 13, after V lost 6 bases and J lost 10 bases. Per the germline V gene, CDR1 is MDHEN and CDR2 is SYDVKM. The CDR3 loop reads CASRSGQEVGDQYF. Written as DNA, the CDR3 is TGTGCCAGCAGATCGGGACAGGAGGTGGGGGACCAGTACTTC.

The CDR3 DNA is TGTGCCAGCAGCTTAGGCACACGAAGGAGCTCTGGAAACACCATATATTTT. Translation gives CASSLGTRRSSGNTIYF. This chain links TRBV7-6 with TRBJ1-3; no reliable D call. Per the germline V gene, CDR1 is SGHVS and CDR2 is FNYEAQ. Trimming pared 1 base from V and 0 bases from J, leaving 13 bases between. CDR3 length equals 17 residues. Full variable domain (outside the CDR3, taken from reference TRBV7-6 and TRBJ1-3): GAGVSQSPRYKVTKRGQDVALRCDPISGHVSLYWYRQALGQGPEFLTYFNYEAQQDKSGLPNDRFSAERPEGSISTLTIQRTEQRDSAMYRCASSLGTRRSSGNTIYFGEGSWLTVV.

V gene TRBV6-1 combines with J gene TRBJ1-4; a possible D gene is TRBD1 (5 bases). This CDR3 has 13 residues. Germline CDR1 and CDR2: MNHNS and SASEGT. With 1 base removed from V and 10 bases from J, the gap between germline ends came to 10 bases. CDR3 bases: TGTGCCAGCAGTGAAGGTTGGGGCGGAAAACTGTTTTTT. It is translated as CASSEGWGGKLFF.

The chain recombines TRBV27 with TRBJ2-7; no reliable D call. Trimming removed 6 bases at V and 13 bases at J, with 19 bases between. Germline values: CDR1 MNHEY, CDR2 SMNVEV (reference sequence). The CDR3 contains 12 residues. CDR3 DNA sequence: TGTGCCAGCAGGGACCCGACGGCCTATTACTACTTC. The encoded protein is CASRDPTAYYYF.

The chain carries TRBV29-1 and TRBJ2-1; D possibly corresponds to TRBD1 (5 bases). Per germline, CDR1 SQVTM and CDR2 ANQGSEA. With 3 bases removed from V and 8 bases from J, the gap between germline ends came to 14 bases. This CDR3 is 13 amino acids long. CDR3 coding DNA: TGCAGCGTTGAGCAGGGTGAGTGGTATGAGCAGTTCTTC. Translating it yields CSVEQGEWYEQFF.

Here the CDR3 DNA reads TGTGCCAGCAGTTTGGACAGATGGAACACTGAAGCTTTCTTT. Amino acid sequence: CASSLDRWNTEAFF. This chain links TRBV28 with TRBJ1-1; a possible D gene is TRBD1 (6 bases). CDR1 is MDHEN, CDR2 SYDVKM, per germline. The CDR3 length is 14 residues. V was cut by 3 bases and J by 1 base, with 9 bases left in between.

The V and J genes are TRBV10-2 and TRBJ1-2; D may be TRBD1 (6 bases). V was clipped by 8 bases and J by 8 bases, with 12 bases between them. There are 11 residues in the CDR3. CDR1 and CDR2 (germline): WSHSY, SAAADI. This CDR3 reads CASRTTGGYTF. Written as DNA, the CDR3 is TGCGCCAGCCGGACAACAGGGGGCTACACCTTC.

The chain couples TRBV6-4 to TRBJ2-2; no definite D call. The CDR3 is 13 residues long. Germline CDR1 is MRHNA and CDR2 is SNTAGT. Trimming stripped 6 bases from V and 5 bases from J, with 10 bases between. CDR3 sequence reads: CASSATETGELFF. The CDR3 nucleotides read TGTGCCAGCAGCGCAACGGAGACCGGGGAGCTGTTTTTT.

V and J are TRBV11-2 and TRBJ1-6; D might be TRBD1 (5 bases). Trimming removed 6 bases at V and 1 base at J, with 13 bases between. Germline CDR1 and CDR2: SGHAT and FQNNGV. The CDR3 is made up of 16 amino acids. The CDR3 here is CASRWRGTSYNSPLHF. The CDR3 DNA reads as TGTGCCAGCAGGTGGAGGGGAACGTCCTATAATTCACCCCTCCACTTT.

This clone has more than one count but fewer than ten. The chain joins TRBV5-6 to TRBJ2-7, with 7 bases that match TRBD1. V lost 2 bases to trimming and J lost 6 bases; unmatched junction nucleotides: 5. Germline V lookup: CDR1 SGHDT, CDR2 YYEEEE. The CDR3 contains 13 residues. The CDR3 region has the DNA TGTGCCAGCAGCTTCCTCCCAGGGGGCGAGCAGTACTTC. It codes for CASSFLPGGEQYF.

The chain is built from TRBV9 and TRBJ2-2; no reliable D call. Trimming pared 7 bases from V and 1 base from J, leaving 11 bases between. Germline CDR1 SGDLS, CDR2 YYNGEE. The CDR3 runs to 14 residues. The CDR3 region has the DNA TGTGCCAGCCGACGGAGACAGAACACCGGGGAGCTGTTTTTT. It specifies CASRRRQNTGELFF.

J is TRBJ1-1 and V is TRBV7-6; the D gene is possibly TRBD1 (6 bases). The CDR3 consists of 15 residues. Germline CDR1 is SGHVS and CDR2 is FNYEAQ. The germline V and J ends were trimmed by 4 bases and 4 bases, with 16 bases remaining between them. The CDR3 DNA sequence: TGTGCCAGCAGCTCGGGGCCTACAGGGCTCACTGAAGCTTTCTTT. Amino acid sequence: CASSSGPTGLTEAFF.